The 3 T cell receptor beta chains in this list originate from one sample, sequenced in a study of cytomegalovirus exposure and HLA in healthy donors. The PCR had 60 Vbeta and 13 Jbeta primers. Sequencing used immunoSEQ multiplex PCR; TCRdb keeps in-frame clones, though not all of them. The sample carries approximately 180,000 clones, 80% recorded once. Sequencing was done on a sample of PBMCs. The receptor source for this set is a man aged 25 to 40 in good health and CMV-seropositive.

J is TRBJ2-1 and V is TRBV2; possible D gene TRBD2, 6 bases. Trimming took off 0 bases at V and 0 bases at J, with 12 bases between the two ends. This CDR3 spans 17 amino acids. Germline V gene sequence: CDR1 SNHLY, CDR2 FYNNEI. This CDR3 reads CASSEALDGSSYNEQFF. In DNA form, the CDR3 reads TGTGCCAGCAGTGAAGCCCTAGACGGGAGCTCCTACAATGAGCAGTTCTTC.

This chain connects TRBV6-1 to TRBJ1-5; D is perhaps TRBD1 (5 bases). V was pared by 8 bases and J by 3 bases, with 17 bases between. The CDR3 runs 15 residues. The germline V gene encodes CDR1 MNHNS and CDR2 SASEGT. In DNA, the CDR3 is TGTGCCAGCCGGGGGTACAGCGAATCCAATCAGCCCCAGCATTTT. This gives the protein CASRGYSESNQPQHF.

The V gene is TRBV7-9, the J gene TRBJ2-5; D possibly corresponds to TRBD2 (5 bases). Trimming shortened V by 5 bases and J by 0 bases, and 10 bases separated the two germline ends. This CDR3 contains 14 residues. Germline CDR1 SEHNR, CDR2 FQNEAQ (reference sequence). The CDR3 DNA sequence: TGTGCCAGCAGCGAGGGCGGCTACCAAGAGACCCAGTACTTC. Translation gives CASSEGGYQETQYF.